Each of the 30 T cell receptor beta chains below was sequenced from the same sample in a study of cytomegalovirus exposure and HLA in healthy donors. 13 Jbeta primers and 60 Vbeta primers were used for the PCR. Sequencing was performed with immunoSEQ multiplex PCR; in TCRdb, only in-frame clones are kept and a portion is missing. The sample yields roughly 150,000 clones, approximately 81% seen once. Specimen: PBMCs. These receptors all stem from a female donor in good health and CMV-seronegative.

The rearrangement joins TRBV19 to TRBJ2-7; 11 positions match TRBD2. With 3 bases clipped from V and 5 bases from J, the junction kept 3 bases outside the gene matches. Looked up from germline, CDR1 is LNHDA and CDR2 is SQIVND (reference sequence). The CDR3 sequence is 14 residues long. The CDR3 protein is CASSIGTSGDEQYF. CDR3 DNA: TGTGCCAGTAGTATTGGGACTAGCGGCGACGAGCAGTACTTC. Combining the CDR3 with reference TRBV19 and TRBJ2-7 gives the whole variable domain DGGITQSPKYLFRKEGQNVTLSCEQNLNHDAMYWYRQDPGQGLRLIYYSQIVNDFQKGDIAEGYSVSREKKESFPLTVTSAQKNPTAFYLCASSIGTSGDEQYFGPGTRLTVT.

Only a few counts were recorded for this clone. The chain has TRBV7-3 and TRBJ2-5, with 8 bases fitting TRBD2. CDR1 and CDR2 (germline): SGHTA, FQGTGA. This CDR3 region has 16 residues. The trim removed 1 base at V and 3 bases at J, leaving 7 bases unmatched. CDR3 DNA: TGTGCCAGCAGCTTAAAGGGATCGCGGGGGGAAGAGACCCAGTACTTC. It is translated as CASSLKGSRGEETQYF.

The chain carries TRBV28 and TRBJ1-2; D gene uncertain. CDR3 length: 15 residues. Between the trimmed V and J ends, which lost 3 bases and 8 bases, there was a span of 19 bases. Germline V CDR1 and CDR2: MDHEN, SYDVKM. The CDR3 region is CASSFHLRSSPGYTF. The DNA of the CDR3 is TGTGCCAGCAGTTTCCATCTGCGGTCATCGCCCGGCTACACCTTC.

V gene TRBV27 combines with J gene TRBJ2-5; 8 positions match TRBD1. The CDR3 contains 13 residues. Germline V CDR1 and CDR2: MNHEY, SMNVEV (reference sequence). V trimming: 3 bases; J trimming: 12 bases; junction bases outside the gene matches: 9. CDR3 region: CASSFASPGQEYF. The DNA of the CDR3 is TGTGCCAGCAGTTTCGCATCTCCGGGACAGGAGTACTTC.

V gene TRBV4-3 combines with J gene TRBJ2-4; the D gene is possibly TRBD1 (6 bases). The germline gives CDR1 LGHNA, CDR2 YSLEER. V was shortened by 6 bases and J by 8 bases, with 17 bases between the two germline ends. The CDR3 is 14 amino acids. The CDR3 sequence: CASRYETGSHIQYF. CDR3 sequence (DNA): TGCGCCAGCAGATATGAGACAGGCTCTCACATTCAGTACTTC.

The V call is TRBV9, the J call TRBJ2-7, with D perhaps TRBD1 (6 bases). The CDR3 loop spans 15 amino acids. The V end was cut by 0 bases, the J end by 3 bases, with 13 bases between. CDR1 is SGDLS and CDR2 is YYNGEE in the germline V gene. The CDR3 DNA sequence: TGTGCCAGCAGCGTAGAGGGGCAGGGGAACTACGAGCAGTACTTC. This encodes CASSVEGQGNYEQYF.

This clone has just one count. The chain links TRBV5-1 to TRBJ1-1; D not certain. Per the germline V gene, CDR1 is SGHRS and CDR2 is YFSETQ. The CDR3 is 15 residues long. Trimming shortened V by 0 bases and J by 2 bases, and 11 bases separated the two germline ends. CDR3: CASSLADPLNTEAFF. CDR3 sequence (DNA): TGCGCCAGCAGCTTGGCTGATCCACTTAACACTGAAGCTTTCTTT.

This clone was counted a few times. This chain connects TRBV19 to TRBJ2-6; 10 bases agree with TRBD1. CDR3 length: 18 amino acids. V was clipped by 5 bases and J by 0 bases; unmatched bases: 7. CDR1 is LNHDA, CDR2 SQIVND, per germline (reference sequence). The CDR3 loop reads CASSDRGPPFSGANVLTF. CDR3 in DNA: TGTGCCAGTAGTGACAGGGGGCCTCCCTTCTCTGGGGCCAACGTCCTGACTTTC.

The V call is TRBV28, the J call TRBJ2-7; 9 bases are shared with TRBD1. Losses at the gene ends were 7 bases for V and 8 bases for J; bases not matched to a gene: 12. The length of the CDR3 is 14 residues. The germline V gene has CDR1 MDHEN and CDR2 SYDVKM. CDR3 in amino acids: CASTSRGQGGKQYF. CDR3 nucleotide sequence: TGTGCCAGCACCTCACGGGGACAGGGAGGAAAGCAGTACTTC.

This CDR3 reads CSVEDPAGAINEQFF. CDR3 nucleotides: TGCAGCGTTGAAGACCCAGCGGGAGCTATCAATGAGCAGTTCTTC. The V call is TRBV29-1, the J call TRBJ2-1; 8 nucleotides match TRBD2. With V trimmed by 0 bases and J by 6 bases, 7 bases remained unmatched. The length of the CDR3 is 15 residues. Per germline, CDR1 SQVTM and CDR2 ANQGSEA.

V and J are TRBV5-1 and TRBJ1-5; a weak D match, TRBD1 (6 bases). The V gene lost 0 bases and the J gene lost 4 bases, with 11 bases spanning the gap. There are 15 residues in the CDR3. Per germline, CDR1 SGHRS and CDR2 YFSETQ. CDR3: CASSLGEGVNQPQHF. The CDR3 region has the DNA TGCGCCAGCAGCTTGGGGGAGGGGGTGAATCAGCCCCAGCATTTT. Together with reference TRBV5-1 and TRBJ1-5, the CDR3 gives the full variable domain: KAGVTQTPRYLIKTRGQQVTLSCSPISGHRSVSWYQQTPGQGLQFLFEYFSETQRNKGNFPGRFSGRQFSNSRSEMNVSTLELGDSALYLCASSLGEGVNQPQHFGDGTRLSIL.

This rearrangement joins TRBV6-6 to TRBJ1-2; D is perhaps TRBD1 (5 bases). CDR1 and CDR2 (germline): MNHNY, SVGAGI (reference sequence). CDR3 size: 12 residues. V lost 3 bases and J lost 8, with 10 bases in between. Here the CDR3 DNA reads TGTGCCAGCAGTTATAAGGGGCAGGGCTACACCTTC. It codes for CASSYKGQGYTF.

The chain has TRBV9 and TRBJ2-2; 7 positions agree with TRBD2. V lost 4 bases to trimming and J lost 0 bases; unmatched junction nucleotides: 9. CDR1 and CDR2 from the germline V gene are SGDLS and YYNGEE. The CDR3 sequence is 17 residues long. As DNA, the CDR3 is TGTGCCAGCAGCCCCAGACTTAGCGGGTCGAACACCGGGGAGCTGTTTTTT. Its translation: CASSPRLSGSNTGELFF.

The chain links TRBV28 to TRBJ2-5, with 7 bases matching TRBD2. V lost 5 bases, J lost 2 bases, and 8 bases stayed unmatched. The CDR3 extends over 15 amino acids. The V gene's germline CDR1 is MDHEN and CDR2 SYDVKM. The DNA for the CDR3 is TGTGCCAGCAGTCTCCCCCTAGCGGCACAAGAGACCCAGTACTTC. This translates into CASSLPLAAQETQYF.

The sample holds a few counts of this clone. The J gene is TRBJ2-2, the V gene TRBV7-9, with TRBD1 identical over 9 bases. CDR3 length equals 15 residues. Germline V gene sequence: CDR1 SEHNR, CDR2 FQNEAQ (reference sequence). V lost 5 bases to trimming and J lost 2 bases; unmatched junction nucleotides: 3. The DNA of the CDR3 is TGTGCCAGCAGCCCGGACAGGGGAAACACCGGGGAGCTGTTTTTT. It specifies CASSPDRGNTGELFF.

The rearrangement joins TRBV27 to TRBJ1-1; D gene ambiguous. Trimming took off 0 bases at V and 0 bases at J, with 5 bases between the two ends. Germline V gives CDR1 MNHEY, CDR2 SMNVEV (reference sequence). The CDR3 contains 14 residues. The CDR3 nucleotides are TGTGCCAGCAGTTTATCCGGGGTGAACACTGAAGCTTTCTTT. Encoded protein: CASSLSGVNTEAFF.

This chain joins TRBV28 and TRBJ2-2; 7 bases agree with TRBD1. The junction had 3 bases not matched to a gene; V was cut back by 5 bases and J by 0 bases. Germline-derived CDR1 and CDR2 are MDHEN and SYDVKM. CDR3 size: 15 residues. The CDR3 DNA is TGTGCCAGCAGTGCTACAGGGGCGAACACCGGGGAGCTGTTTTTT. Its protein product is CASSATGANTGELFF.

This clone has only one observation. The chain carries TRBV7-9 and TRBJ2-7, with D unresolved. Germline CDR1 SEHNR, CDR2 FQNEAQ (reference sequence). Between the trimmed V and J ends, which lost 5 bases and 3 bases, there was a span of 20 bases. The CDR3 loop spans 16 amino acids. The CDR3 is CASSPSRPTGLYEQYF. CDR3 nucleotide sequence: TGTGCCAGCAGCCCATCCCGGCCGACTGGCCTCTACGAGCAGTACTTC.

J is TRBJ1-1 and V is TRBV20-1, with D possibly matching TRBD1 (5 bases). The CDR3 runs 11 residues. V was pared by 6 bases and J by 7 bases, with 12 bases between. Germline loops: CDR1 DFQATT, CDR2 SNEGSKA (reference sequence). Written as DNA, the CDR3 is TGCAGTGCCAAAAGACAGTTTGAAGCTTTCTTT. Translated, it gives CSAKRQFEAFF.

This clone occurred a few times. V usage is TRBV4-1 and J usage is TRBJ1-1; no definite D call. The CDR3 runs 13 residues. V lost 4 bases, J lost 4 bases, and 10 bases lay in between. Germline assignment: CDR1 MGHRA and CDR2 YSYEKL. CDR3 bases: TGCGCCAGCAGCCGCATGGGGAGCACTGAAGCTTTCTTT. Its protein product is CASSRMGSTEAFF.

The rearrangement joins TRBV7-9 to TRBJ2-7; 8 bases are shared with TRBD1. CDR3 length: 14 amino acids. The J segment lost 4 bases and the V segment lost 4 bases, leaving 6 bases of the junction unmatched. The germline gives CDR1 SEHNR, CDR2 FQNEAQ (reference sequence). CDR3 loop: CASSSRDRSYEQYF. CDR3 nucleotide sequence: TGTGCCAGCAGCTCCCGGGACAGGAGTTACGAGCAGTACTTC.

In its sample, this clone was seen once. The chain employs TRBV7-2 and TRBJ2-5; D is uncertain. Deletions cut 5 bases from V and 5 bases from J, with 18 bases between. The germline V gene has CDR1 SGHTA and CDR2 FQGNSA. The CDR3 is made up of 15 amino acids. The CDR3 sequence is CASSLTRPPRETQYF. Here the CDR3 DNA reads TGTGCCAGCAGCCTCACCCGACCTCCTAGGGAGACCCAGTACTTC.

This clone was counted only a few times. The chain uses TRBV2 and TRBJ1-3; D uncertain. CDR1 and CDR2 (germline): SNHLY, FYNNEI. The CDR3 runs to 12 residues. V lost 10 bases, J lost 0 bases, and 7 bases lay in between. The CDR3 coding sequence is TGTGCCATCACAGACTCTGGAAACACCATATATTTT. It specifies CAITDSGNTIYF.

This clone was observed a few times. The CDR3 region is CASSPWEANNEQFF. In DNA form, the CDR3 reads TGCGCCAGCAGCCCCTGGGAGGCCAACAATGAGCAGTTCTTC. The chain uses TRBV5-1 and TRBJ2-1; D perhaps matches TRBD2 (6 bases). With 4 bases removed from V and 5 bases from J, the gap between germline ends came to 13 bases. Germline lookup yields CDR1 SGHRS and CDR2 YFSETQ. There are 14 residues in the CDR3.

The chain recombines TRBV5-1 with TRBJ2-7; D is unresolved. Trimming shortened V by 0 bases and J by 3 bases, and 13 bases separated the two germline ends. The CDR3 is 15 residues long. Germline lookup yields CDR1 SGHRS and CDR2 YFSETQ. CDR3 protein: CASSLEYTLLYEQYF. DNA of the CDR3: TGCGCCAGCAGCTTGGAATATACACTACTCTACGAGCAGTACTTC.

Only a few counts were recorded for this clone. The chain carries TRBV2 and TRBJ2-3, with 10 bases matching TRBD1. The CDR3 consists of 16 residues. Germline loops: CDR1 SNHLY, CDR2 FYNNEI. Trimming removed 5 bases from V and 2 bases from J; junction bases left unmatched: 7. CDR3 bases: TGTGCCAGCAGTTCCGGGACAGGGGCGATCACAGATACGCAGTATTTT. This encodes CASSSGTGAITDTQYF.

The CDR3 bases are TGTGCCAGCAGCACCCGACTGGCTGACAAAAACATTCAGTACTTC. It codes for CASSTRLADKNIQYF. The chain carries TRBV11-2 and TRBJ2-4, with D hard to call. The CDR3 is 15 amino acids. V was clipped by 5 bases and J by 3 bases, with 14 bases between them. Germline loops: CDR1 SGHAT, CDR2 FQNNGV.

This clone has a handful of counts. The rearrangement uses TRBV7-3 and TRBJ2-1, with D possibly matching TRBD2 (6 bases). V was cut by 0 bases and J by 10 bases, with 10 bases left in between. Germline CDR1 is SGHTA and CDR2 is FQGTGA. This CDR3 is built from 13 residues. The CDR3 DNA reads TGTGCCAGCAGCTTAACGTCGGGAGACGAGCAGTTCTTC. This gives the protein CASSLTSGDEQFF.

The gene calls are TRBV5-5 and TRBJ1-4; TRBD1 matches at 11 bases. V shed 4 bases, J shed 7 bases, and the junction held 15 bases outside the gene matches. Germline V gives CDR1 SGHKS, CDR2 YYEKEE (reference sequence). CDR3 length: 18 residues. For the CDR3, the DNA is TGTGCCAGCAGCCCAGATACCGGGACAGGGGGTTGGCGTGAAAAACTGTTTTTT. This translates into CASSPDTGTGGWREKLFF.

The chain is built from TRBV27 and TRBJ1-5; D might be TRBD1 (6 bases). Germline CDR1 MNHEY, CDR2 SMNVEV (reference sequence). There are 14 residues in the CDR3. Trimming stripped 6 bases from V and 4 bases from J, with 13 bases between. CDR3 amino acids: CASSRGQLNQPQHF. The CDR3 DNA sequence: TGTGCCAGCAGCCGAGGACAGCTAAATCAGCCCCAGCATTTT.